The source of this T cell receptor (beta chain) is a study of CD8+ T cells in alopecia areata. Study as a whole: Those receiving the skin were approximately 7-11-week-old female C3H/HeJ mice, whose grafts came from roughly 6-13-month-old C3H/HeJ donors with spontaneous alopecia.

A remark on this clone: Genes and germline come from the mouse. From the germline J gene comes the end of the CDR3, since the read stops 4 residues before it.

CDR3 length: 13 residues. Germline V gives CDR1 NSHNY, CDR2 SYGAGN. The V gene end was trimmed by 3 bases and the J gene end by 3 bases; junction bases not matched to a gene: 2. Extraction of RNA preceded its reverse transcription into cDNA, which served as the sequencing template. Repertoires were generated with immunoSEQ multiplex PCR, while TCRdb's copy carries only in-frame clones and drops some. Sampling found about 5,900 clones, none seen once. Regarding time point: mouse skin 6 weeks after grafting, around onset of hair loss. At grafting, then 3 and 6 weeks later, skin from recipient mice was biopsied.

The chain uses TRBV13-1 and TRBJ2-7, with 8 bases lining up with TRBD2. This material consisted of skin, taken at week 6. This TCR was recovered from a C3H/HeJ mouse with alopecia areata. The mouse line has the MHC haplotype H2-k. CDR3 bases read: TGTGCCAGCAGTGCTGGGGGGCGCTAT. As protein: CASSAGGRY. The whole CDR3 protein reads CASSAGGRYEQYF.